This T cell receptor beta chain is drawn from a study of blood T cell repertoires in COVID-19. Study-wide background: Material from acute and convalescent COVID-19 was sourced from the United States, Italy and Spain. PBMCs, B-cell-depleted T cells, or T cells were the source of the cDNA or gDNA that made up the material.

V was trimmed by 0 bases and J by 4 bases, leaving 16 bases between them. There are 15 residues in the CDR3. CDR1 and CDR2 (germline): GTSNPN, SVGIG (reference sequence). Original data processing: The authors estimated nucleated cell counts from reference gene primer amplification. TCRdb's copy holds only in-frame clones and misses some; the assay was immunoSEQ multiplex PCR. That table gives V, J and clone size, and the DNA gave D and trimming. The sample lists 130,000 to 150,000 clones; roughly 90% were seen once. The specimen was peripheral blood. This clonotype was sampled from a man aged 50 to 60 with active or convalescent COVID-19. The chain combines TRBV30 with TRBJ2-7; possible D gene TRBD1, 5 bases. This chain's CDR3 is CAWSVSRVWRYEQYF. CDR3 DNA: TGTGCCTGGAGTGTAAGCAGGGTGTGGAGATACGAGCAGTACTTC.